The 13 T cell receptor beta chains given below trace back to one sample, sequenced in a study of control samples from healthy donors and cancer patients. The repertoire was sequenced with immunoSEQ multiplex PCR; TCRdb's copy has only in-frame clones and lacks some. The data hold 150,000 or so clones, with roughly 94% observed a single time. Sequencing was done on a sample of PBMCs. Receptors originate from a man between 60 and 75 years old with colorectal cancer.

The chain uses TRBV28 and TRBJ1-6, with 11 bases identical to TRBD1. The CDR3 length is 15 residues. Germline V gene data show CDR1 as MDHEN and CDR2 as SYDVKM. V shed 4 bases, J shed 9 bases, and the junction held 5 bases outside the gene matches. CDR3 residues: CASSSPGQGGSPLHF. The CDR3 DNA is TGTGCCAGCAGTTCCCCGGGACAGGGGGGTTCACCCCTCCACTTT.

The CDR3: CASALQGAEIDTQYF. The CDR3 DNA follows: TGTGCCAGCGCTCTCCAGGGGGCGGAAATAGATACGCAGTATTTT. The gene calls are TRBV6-6 and TRBJ2-3; 8 nucleotides match TRBD1. This CDR3 is built from 15 residues. The V and J ends lost 8 bases and 5 bases, in that order; junction bases with no gene match: 12. Germline values: CDR1 MNHNY, CDR2 SVGAGI (reference sequence).

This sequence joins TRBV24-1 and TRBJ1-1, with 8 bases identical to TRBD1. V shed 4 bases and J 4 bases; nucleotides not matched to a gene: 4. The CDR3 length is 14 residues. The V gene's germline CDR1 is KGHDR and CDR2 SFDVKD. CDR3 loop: CATSDPTGVTEAFF. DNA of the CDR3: TGTGCCACCAGTGACCCGACAGGGGTCACTGAAGCTTTCTTT.

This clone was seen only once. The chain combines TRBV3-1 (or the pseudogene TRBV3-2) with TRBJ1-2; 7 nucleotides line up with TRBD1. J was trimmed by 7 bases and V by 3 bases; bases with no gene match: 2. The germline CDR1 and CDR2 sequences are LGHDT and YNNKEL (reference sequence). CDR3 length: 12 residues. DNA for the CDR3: TGTGCCAGCAGCCATAACAGGGGTGGCTACACCTTC. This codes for CASSHNRGGYTF.

The CDR3 DNA is TGTGCCAGCAGACTTGGCAGGATCGTTACAGATACGCAGTATTTT. Its translation: CASRLGRIVTDTQYF. V and J are TRBV5-8 and TRBJ2-3; D unclear. Deletions cut 5 bases from V and 3 bases from J, with 16 bases between. The CDR3 consists of 15 residues. CDR1 is SGHTS and CDR2 is YDEGEE in the germline V gene.

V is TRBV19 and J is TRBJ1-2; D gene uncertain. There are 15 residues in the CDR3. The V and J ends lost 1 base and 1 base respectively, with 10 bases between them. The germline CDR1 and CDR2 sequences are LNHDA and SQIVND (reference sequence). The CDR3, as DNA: TGTGCCAGTAGTATAGGGCGCAGCATTAACTATGGCTACACCTTC. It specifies CASSIGRSINYGYTF.

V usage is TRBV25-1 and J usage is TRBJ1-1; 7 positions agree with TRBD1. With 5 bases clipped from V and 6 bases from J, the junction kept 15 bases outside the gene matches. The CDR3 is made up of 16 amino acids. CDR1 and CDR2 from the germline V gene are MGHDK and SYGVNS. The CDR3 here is CASSFDRAPTGAEAFF. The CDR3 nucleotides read TGTGCCAGCAGTTTTGACAGGGCCCCCACCGGGGCTGAAGCTTTCTTT.

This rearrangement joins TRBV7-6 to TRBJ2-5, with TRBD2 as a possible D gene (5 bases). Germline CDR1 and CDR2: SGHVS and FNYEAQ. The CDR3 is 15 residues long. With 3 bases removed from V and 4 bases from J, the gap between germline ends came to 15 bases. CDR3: CASSFMNGVSETQYF. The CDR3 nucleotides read TGTGCCAGCAGCTTCATGAACGGGGTGTCAGAGACCCAGTACTTC. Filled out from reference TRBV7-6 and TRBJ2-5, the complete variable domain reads GAGVSQSPRYKVTKRGQDVALRCDPISGHVSLYWYRQALGQGPEFLTYFNYEAQQDKSGLPNDRFSAERPEGSISTLTIQRTEQRDSAMYRCASSFMNGVSETQYFGPGTRLLVL.

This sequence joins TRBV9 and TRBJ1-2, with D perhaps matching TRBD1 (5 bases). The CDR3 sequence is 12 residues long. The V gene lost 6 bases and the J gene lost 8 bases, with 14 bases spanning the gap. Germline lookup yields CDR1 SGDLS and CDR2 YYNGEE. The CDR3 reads CASTQGGVGYTF. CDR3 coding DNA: TGTGCCAGCACCCAGGGAGGGGTAGGCTACACCTTC.

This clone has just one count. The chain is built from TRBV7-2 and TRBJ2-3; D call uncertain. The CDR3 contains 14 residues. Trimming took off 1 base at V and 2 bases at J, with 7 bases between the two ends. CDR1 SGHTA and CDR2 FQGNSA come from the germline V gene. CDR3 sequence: CASSLGIPTDTQYF. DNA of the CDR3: TGTGCCAGCAGCTTAGGGATCCCCACAGATACGCAGTATTTT.

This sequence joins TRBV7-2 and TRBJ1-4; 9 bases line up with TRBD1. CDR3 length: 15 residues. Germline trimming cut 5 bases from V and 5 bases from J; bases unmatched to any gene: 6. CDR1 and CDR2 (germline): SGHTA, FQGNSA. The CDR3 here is CASSLRQGGNEKLFF. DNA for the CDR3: TGTGCCAGCAGCCTCCGACAGGGGGGAAATGAAAAACTGTTTTTT.

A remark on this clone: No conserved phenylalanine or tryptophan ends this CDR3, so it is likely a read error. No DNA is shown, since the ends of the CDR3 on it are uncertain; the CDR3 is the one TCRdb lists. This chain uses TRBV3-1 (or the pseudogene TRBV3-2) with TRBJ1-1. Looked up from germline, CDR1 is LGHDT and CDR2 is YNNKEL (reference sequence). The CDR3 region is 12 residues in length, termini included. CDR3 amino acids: CASSQDQSLLRM.

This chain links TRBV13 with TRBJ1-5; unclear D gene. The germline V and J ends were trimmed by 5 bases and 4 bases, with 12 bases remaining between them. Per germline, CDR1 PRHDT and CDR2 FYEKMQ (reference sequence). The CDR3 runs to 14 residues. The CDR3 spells CASSRRGPNQPQHF. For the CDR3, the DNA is TGTGCCAGCAGCCGAAGAGGGCCAAATCAGCCCCAGCATTTT.